What follows is one T cell receptor (delta chain) and its context. This sequence is one base from a far larger clone and is likely a read error. Within the sample, other DNA sequences also encode this same CDR3. TCRdb used CATT to re-call clones from the RT-PCR reads. The table lists 2,700 or so delta-chain clones, over 2.5% of them singletons. The data originate from a study of gamma-delta T cells after stem cell transplantation. The receptor was derived from a human donor. It is not recorded whose cells these are; they may come from a transplant donor. Material: gamma-delta T cells.

The CDR3 sequence is CACDTIPVLGGLPDSWDTRQMFF. The DNA of the CDR3 is TGTGCCTGTGACACGATACCCGTACTGGGGGGCCTACCAGACTCCTGGGACACCCGACAGATGTTTTTC. The V and J genes are TRDV2 and TRDJ3; 8 bases are shared with TRDD3. Germline lookup yields CDR1 GEAIGNYY and CDR2 EKD. This CDR3 region has 23 residues. Losses at the gene ends were 1 base for V and 0 bases for J; bases not matched to a gene: 19.